This T cell receptor beta chain was captured by sequencing in a study of tumor-infiltrating lymphocytes in localized non-small cell lung cancer. Study in general: Patients included smokers and never-smokers with various histologies, some sampled after neoadjuvant chemotherapy.

Turning to this clone: What it recognizes is unknown.

V lost 6 bases and J lost 0; bases outside the gene matches: 5. This CDR3 is 15 amino acids long. Germline CDR1 LNHDA, CDR2 SQIVND (reference sequence). Regarding the study as a whole: Tumor T-cell fraction was not associated with recurrence-free survival. TCRbeta sequencing showed higher T cell infiltration in tumors than uninvolved lung.

Clones were sequenced by immunoSEQ multiplex PCR, and TCRdb holds only the in-frame ones, with some missing. The sample comprises tens of thousands of clones, just under 70% of which are singletons, and 14% to 15% rests with the top ten. The receptor's source is a human donor with non-small cell lung cancer. Sequenced sample: lung tumor tissue. This rearrangement joins TRBV19 to TRBJ1-5; 7 bases map to TRBD1. The CDR3 sequence is CASRNTGASNQPQHF. The DNA for the CDR3 is TGTGCCAGTAGAAATACAGGGGCTAGCAATCAGCCCCAGCATTTT. Variable domain in full (rest from reference TRBV19 and TRBJ1-5): DGGITQSPKYLFRKEGQNVTLSCEQNLNHDAMYWYRQDPGQGLRLIYYSQIVNDFQKGDIAEGYSVSREKKESFPLTVTSAQKNPTAFYLCASRNTGASNQPQHFGDGTRLSIL.